Below, one T cell receptor (beta chain) is given with its context. Time point reported: pre-treatment baseline. The data were produced by immunoSEQ multiplex PCR, yet TCRdb's version contains in-frame clones alone and is incomplete. The top ten clones hold around 6% of a sample with 14,000 or so clones, just over 85% of them seen once. The data stem from a study of blood T cell dynamics during melanoma immunotherapy. The CDR3 has 15 amino acids. Trimming left V 0 bases short and J 5 bases short, with 11 bases between. CDR1 SGHAT and CDR2 FQNNGV come from the germline V gene. The chain combines TRBV11-2 with TRBJ2-1; maybe TRBD1 (6 bases). This clonotype was sampled from a human donor with melanoma. The sequences come from blood, collected from a patient treated with checkpoint blockade. The CDR3 bases are TGTGCCAGCAGCTTAGACTGGACAGCAAACAATGAGCAGTTCTTC. The encoded protein is CASSLDWTANNEQFF.